The rows below give T cell receptor beta chains drawn from one sample of a study of CD8+CD57+ T cells in acquired aplastic anemia. Each CDR3 protein gets one entry after TCRdb re-called the reads with MiXCR. The sample consists of approximately 130,000 distinct CDR3 sequences, about 40% of them appearing once. Sequenced sample: sorted CD4+, CD8+, or CD8+CD57+ T cells (not recorded which) from PBMCs. The receptors originated from a human donor in good health, serving as a control. Both conserved end residues are part of each CDR3. The order of the fields is V gene, J gene, clone size, D gene, CDR3 protein, CDR3 DNA. D genes are given only for firm matches. Clone size is shown for a subset of rows, as once, few, many or a class of expanded clone.

V: TRBV5-8; J: TRBJ2-7; size: many; D: TRBD1; CDR3: CASSFSGTGGHEQYF; DNA: TGTGCCAGCAGCTTTAGTGGGACAGGGGGACACGAGCAGTACTTC
V: TRBV7-9; J: TRBJ1-1; size: many; D: TRBD1; CDR3: CASSLTTGGGGAFF; DNA: TGTGCCAGCAGCTTAACGACAGGGGGCGGTGGAGCTTTCTTT
V: TRBV19; J: TRBJ1-2; size: many; D: .; CDR3: CASMGFRNYGYTF; DNA: TGTGCCAGTATGGGGTTTAGGAACTATGGCTACACCTTC
V: TRBV5-1; J: TRBJ1-5; size: .; D: .; CDR3: CASSWDSNQPQHF; DNA: TGCGCCAGCAGCTGGGATAGCAATCAGCCCCAGCATTTT
V: TRBV29-1; J: TRBJ2-7; size: .; D: .; CDR3: CSVVHGYEQYF; DNA: TGCAGCGTTGTACATGGGTACGAGCAGTACTTC
V: TRBV7-9; J: TRBJ2-2; size: .; D: .; CDR3: CASSPSLEGELFF; DNA: TGTGCCAGCAGCCCCAGTCTGGAGGGGGAGCTGTTTTTT
V: TRBV2; J: TRBJ1-5; size: .; D: .; CDR3: CASSGGRAKYSNQPQHF; DNA: TGTGCCAGCAGTGGCGGCAGGGCCAAATATAGCAATCAGCCCCAGCATTTT
V: TRBV20-1; J: TRBJ2-1; size: many; D: .; CDR3: CSALRVYEQFF; DNA: TGCAGTGCTCTTAGGGTTTATGAGCAGTTCTTC
V: TRBV19; J: TRBJ1-2; size: .; D: .; CDR3: CASMSVYGYAF; DNA: TGTGCCAGTATGTCAGTGTATGGCTACGCTTTC
V: TRBV4-2; J: TRBJ2-1; size: many; D: TRBD2; CDR3: CASSRGGTSGSNEQFF; DNA: TGTGCCAGCAGCCGTGGCGGGACTAGCGGCTCCAATGAGCAGTTCTTC
V: TRBV6-1; J: TRBJ2-7; size: many; D: .; CDR3: CASSTGREQYF; DNA: TGTGCCAGCAGTACGGGCCGCGAGCAGTACTTC
V: TRBV29-1; J: TRBJ2-3; size: .; D: .; CDR3: CSVGGAGTDTQYF; DNA: TGCAGCGTTGGGGGAGCGGGCACAGATACGCAGTATTTT
V: TRBV25-1; J: TRBJ2-5; size: .; D: TRBD1; CDR3: CASSEQTGTAETQYF; DNA: TGTGCCAGCAGTGAGCAGACCGGGACAGCGGAGACCCAGTACTTC
V: TRBV29-1; J: TRBJ2-5; size: many; D: TRBD2; CDR3: CSVETGGETQYF; DNA: TGCAGCGTTGAAACGGGGGGGGAGACCCAGTACTTC
V: TRBV9; J: TRBJ2-3; size: many; D: TRBD2; CDR3: CASSERGPDTQYF; DNA: TGTGCCAGCAGCGAGCGGGGGCCAGATACGCAGTATTTT
V: TRBV2; J: TRBJ1-2; size: many; D: .; CDR3: CASSVETPSFYGYTF; DNA: TGTGCCAGCAGTGTAGAGACACCTTCCTTCTATGGCTACACCTTC
V: TRBV7-6; J: TRBJ1-1; size: many; D: .; CDR3: CASSPGLSSVATEAFF; DNA: TGTGCCAGCAGCCCGGGACTCTCAAGCGTTGCCACTGAAGCTTTCTTT
V: TRBV2; J: TRBJ2-3; size: many; D: .; CDR3: CASSPGISTDTQYF; DNA: TGTGCCAGCAGTCCCGGGATCTCCACAGATACGCAGTATTTT
V: TRBV29-1; J: TRBJ1-1; size: .; D: .; CDR3: CSVSEGMNTEASF; DNA: TGCAGCGTTTCGGAAGGGATGAACACTGAAGCTTCCTTT
V: TRBV18; J: TRBJ1-2; size: .; D: .; CDR3: CASSPLGGRTNYGCTF; DNA: TGTGCCAGCTCACCACTTGGGGGACGGACCAACTATGGCTGCACCTTC
V: TRBV5-6; J: TRBJ2-5; size: many; D: .; CDR3: CASSLAAGPQYF; DNA: TGTGCCAGCAGCTTGGCGGCAGGGCCCCAGTACTTC
V: TRBV10-3; J: TRBJ2-7; size: .; D: .; CDR3: CASSLNGGGGGYEQYF; DNA: TGTGCCAGCAGTTTAAACGGGGGCGGAGGAGGGTACGAGCAGTACTTC
V: TRBV12-3/TRBV12-4; J: TRBJ1-2; size: .; D: .; CDR3: CASSFERVYGYTF; DNA: TGTGCCAGCAGTTTCGAGCGCGTCTATGGCTACACCTTC
V: TRBV6-1; J: TRBJ2-5; size: .; D: TRBD2; CDR3: CASRPPGGIETQYF; DNA: TGTGCCAGCAGGCCCCCGGGGGGGATAGAGACCCAGTACTTC
V: TRBV9; J: TRBJ2-3; size: many; D: .; CDR3: CASSVGAPSSTDTQYF; DNA: TGTGCCAGCAGCGTAGGTGCACCATCTAGCACAGATACGCAGTATTTT
V: TRBV5-1; J: TRBJ2-6; size: many; D: .; CDR3: CASSHPSGSGANVLTF; DNA: TGCGCCAGCAGCCACCCGAGCGGCTCTGGGGCCAACGTCCTGACTTTC
V: TRBV6-4; J: TRBJ1-2; size: many; D: .; CDR3: CASSAQGWDGYTF; DNA: TGTGCCAGCAGTGCGCAGGGGTGGGATGGCTACACCTTC
V: TRBV20-1; J: TRBJ2-5; size: many; D: TRBD2; CDR3: CSARLAGGWEETQYF; DNA: TGCAGTGCTCGACTAGCGGGGGGATGGGAAGAGACCCAGTACTTC
V: TRBV10-3; J: TRBJ1-6; size: .; D: .; CDR3: CAGNRDTNSPLHF; DNA: TGTGCCGGGAACCGGGACACAAATTCACCCCTCCACTTT
V: TRBV20-1; J: TRBJ2-7; size: .; D: .; CDR3: CSAPAAHVGEYEQYF; DNA: TGCAGTGCCCCAGCGGCACACGTTGGGGAGTACGAGCAGTACTTC
V: TRBV12-3/TRBV12-4; J: TRBJ2-1; size: .; D: .; CDR3: CASTTAGRGGPDNEQFF; DNA: TGTGCCAGCACAACAGCTGGAAGAGGGGGGCCGGACAATGAGCAGTTCTTC
V: TRBV9; J: TRBJ2-7; size: many; D: .; CDR3: CANSINGAYEQYF; DNA: TGTGCCAACAGCATTAACGGGGCCTACGAGCAGTACTTC
V: TRBV20-1; J: TRBJ2-1; size: many; D: .; CDR3: CSARAGRGRPYEQFF; DNA: TGCAGTGCTAGAGCTGGGAGGGGGAGGCCCTATGAGCAGTTCTTC
V: TRBV19; J: TRBJ2-1; size: many; D: .; CDR3: CASSIDARWLREQFF; DNA: TGTGCCAGTAGTATAGACGCACGCTGGCTCCGCGAGCAGTTCTTC
V: TRBV11-3; J: TRBJ1-4; size: many; D: .; CDR3: CASSLVAYEKLFF; DNA: TGTGCCAGCAGCTTAGTGGCCTATGAAAAACTGTTTTTT
V: TRBV7-8; J: TRBJ2-5; size: .; D: .; CDR3: CASRGTQYF; DNA: TGTGCCAGCAGGGGGACCCAGTACTTC
V: TRBV5-5; J: TRBJ1-4; size: many; D: .; CDR3: CASSLGSEATNEKLFF; DNA: TGTGCCAGCAGCTTGGGTTCAGAGGCAACTAATGAAAAACTGTTTTTT
V: TRBV6-1; J: TRBJ1-1; size: many; D: TRBD1; CDR3: CASSGQGATEAFF; DNA: TGTGCCAGCAGTGGACAGGGGGCCACTGAAGCTTTCTTT
V: TRBV29-1; J: TRBJ2-5; size: many; D: .; CDR3: CSVRGKGGSQETQYF; DNA: TGCAGCGTCCGGGGGAAGGGGGGTAGCCAAGAGACCCAGTACTTC
V: TRBV15; J: TRBJ1-2; size: .; D: .; CDR3: CATSAESSGGYTF; DNA: TGTGCCACCAGCGCCGAGAGCTCAGGCGGCTACACCTTC
V: TRBV15; J: TRBJ2-7; size: few; D: TRBD1; CDR3: CATSSGQGYEQYF; DNA: TGTGCCACCAGCAGTGGACAGGGGTACGAGCAGTACTTC